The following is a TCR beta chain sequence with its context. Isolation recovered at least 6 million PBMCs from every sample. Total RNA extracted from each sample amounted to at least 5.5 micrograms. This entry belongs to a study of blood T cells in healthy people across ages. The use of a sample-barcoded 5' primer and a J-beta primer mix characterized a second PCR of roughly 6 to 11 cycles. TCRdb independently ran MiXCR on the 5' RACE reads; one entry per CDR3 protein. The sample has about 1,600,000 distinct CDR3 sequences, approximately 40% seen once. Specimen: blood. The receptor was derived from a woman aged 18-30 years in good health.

CDR3 amino acids: CASSFPRDSYEQYF. The DNA for the CDR3 is TGTGCCAGCAGCTTTCCCCGGGACAGCTACGAGCAGTACTTC. J is TRBJ2-7 and V is TRBV11-3; 7 nucleotides align to TRBD1. The CDR3 has 14 residues. After removal of 3 bases from V and 3 bases from J, the junction contained 5 bases not matched to a gene. Germline assignment: CDR1 SGHNT and CDR2 YENEEA.